A few counts support the clone carrying this T cell receptor (beta chain). Antigen: not known. Primers for the PCR totalled 60 Vbeta and 13 Jbeta. Produced via immunoSEQ multiplex PCR; TCRdb's table is partial and in-frame only. Of about 200,000 clones listed, 70% to 85% were seen once; the top ten hold 3.8%. The CDR3 consists of 16 residues. V gave up 6 bases and J gave up 0 bases; unmatched junction bases: 5. The germline V gene has CDR1 SNHLY and CDR2 FYNNEI. These data are taken from a study of cytomegalovirus exposure and HLA in healthy donors. Study observations and caveats: In a later analysis, donors in an Asian-associated ancestry cluster reportedly had fewer N-insertions in productive TCRs than the cohort mean. Later analysis demonstrated an association between a missense DCLRE1C variant and TCR beta V- and J-gene trimming. For most subjects, TCR beta sequences were reported to predict HLA-A and HLA-B alleles with accuracy.

This receptor was obtained from a male donor in good health and CMV-seronegative. Material: PBMCs. The chain is built from TRBV2 and TRBJ2-7; 13 bases agree with TRBD2. The CDR3 DNA reads TGTGCCAGCAGGGAACTAGCGGGAGGGAGCTCCTACGAGCAGTACTTC. Its protein product is CASRELAGGSSYEQYF.